A selection of T cell receptor beta chains follows, all from one sample in a study of T cell changes during pregnancy in multiple sclerosis. The protocol was immunoSEQ multiplex PCR, while the TCRdb copy is restricted to in-frame clones and leaves out a portion. The sample has around 60,000 clones, almost 97% seen once. Sequenced material: CD8+ T cells from peripheral blood mononuclear cells, taken after pregnancy. The receptors come from a female donor with multiple sclerosis, enrolled in a pregnancy study. Each CDR3 is given with its conserved first and last residue. The D gene is left open where the match is weak.

v_gene	d_gene	j_gene	len	CDR3aa
TRBV28	.	TRBJ2-7	12	CASRPGSSEQYF
TRBV9	TRBD1	TRBJ2-5	14	CASSVGGDRETQYF
TRBV7-9	TRBD1	TRBJ1-3	15	CASSLIDREGNTIYF
TRBV11-2	.	TRBJ1-2	11	CASSLGRVNTF
TRBV27	TRBD1	TRBJ1-2	17	CASSLTGTGGPFEGYTF
TRBV5-4	.	TRBJ2-5	15	CASSFEGAGVETQYF
TRBV4-1	.	TRBJ1-3	15	CASSQLDTSGNTIYF
TRBV21-1	.	TRBJ2-2	15	CASRNARTGFGELFF
TRBV6-5	TRBD1	TRBJ1-1	14	CASSHRGLNTEAFF
TRBV6-5	TRBD1	TRBJ1-2	12	CASSLDRAGYTF
TRBV4-1	.	TRBJ2-7	15	CASSQEAAAAYEQYF
TRBV19	.	TRBJ2-2	13	CASSIQNTGELFF
TRBV7-2	.	TRBJ2-1	14	CASSRIGTFNEQFF
TRBV4-2	TRBD2	TRBJ2-1	14	CASSQTSGNNEQFF
TRBV28	TRBD1	TRBJ2-3	15	CASSLEQGVTDTQYF
TRBV5-6	TRBD1	TRBJ1-2	15	CASSGGTGQGYGYTF
TRBV28	TRBD2	TRBJ2-1	15	CASSLVAGPYNEQFF
TRBV2	.	TRBJ2-1	15	CASSPDKSSYNEQFF
TRBV28	.	TRBJ1-2	19	CASISTGGLGGQTAYGYTF
TRBV27	TRBD2	TRBJ2-7	16	CASSLSSGELTYEQYF
TRBV27	.	TRBJ1-5	15	CASSFSGTLNQPQHF
TRBV7-7	.	TRBJ2-1	13	CASSLTARDEQFF
TRBV28	TRBD2	TRBJ2-7	15	CASSLGLAGPYEQYF
TRBV27	.	TRBJ1-5	14	CASSLAGNNQPQHF
TRBV7-9	.	TRBJ1-3	18	CASSGRDPRRNSGNTIYF
TRBV25-1	TRBD1	TRBJ2-3	15	CASSEGTGGSDTQYF
TRBV27	.	TRBJ2-3	14	CASSLFQSTDTQYF
TRBV5-6	TRBD1	TRBJ2-2	17	CASSLGTGQGNTGELFF
TRBV6-6	TRBD1	TRBJ1-3	15	CASRFTGGTGNTIYF
TRBV7-9	TRBD1	TRBJ2-7	15	CASSSETGGRYEQYF
TRBV9	.	TRBJ2-3	10	CASGSDTQYF
TRBV11-2	.	TRBJ2-1	15	CASSLDRLANNEQFF
TRBV2	TRBD1	TRBJ2-5	14	CASSEGDRRETQYF
TRBV4-1	.	TRBJ1-2	14	CASSQVGQGYGYTF
TRBV27	.	TRBJ2-7	13	CASSLFRGYEQYF
TRBV2	TRBD2	TRBJ2-7	18	CASSETTSGRPLSYEQYF
TRBV9	.	TRBJ2-3	13	CASSVFGEDTQYF
TRBV30	.	TRBJ2-7	12	CAWGDNLDEQYF
TRBV7-8	TRBD2	TRBJ2-1	13	CASSERLASEQFF
TRBV27	.	TRBJ2-7	13	CASSFKGPYEQYF